What follows describes a single T cell receptor (beta chain). What it binds is not known. This sample is part of a study of shared clonotypes between healthy human individuals. In the study overall: Samples came from a couple of female and three male donors aged 18 to 49.

Using immunoSEQ multiplex PCR, the repertoire was profiled, and TCRdb retains in-frame clones only, with some absent. The sample yields fewer than 2.5 million clones, over 85% seen once. Study results and limitations: Non-shared clonotypes were found to have lower generation probabilities than the clonotypes that were shared by all four of the sorted-subset donors.

This CDR3 comprises 18 residues. Germline assignment: CDR1 MNHNS and CDR2 SASEGT. Trimming left V 4 bases short and J 7 bases short, with 29 bases between. This TCR was recovered from a man aged 18 to 30 in good health. Some clones in this sample may be carry-over from other donors' samples. The rearrangement links TRBV6-1 to TRBJ2-7; possibly TRBD2 for D (6 bases). Sequences were obtained from naive CD4+ T cells from PBMCs. Subset specified: CD45RA+ positively selected. This chain's CDR3 is CASSANPFGTPKDWEQYF. CDR3 DNA sequence: TGTGCCAGCAGTGCGAACCCTTTCGGGACTCCAAAGGATTGGGAGCAGTACTTC.